This passage covers 16 T cell receptor beta chains from one sample sequenced in a study of blood T cell repertoires in COVID-19. Sequenced by immunoSEQ multiplex PCR; TCRdb stores in-frame clones only, minus some. The sample contains about 110,000 clones, 65% to 75% of which appear only once. The material sequenced was peripheral blood. Receptors were obtained from a human donor with acute or convalescent COVID-19. The donor label of this sample is uncertain.

This clone has only one observation. V and J are TRBV12-3 or TRBV12-4 and TRBJ2-1; maybe TRBD2 (6 bases). Trimming shortened V by 6 bases and J by 7 bases, and 10 bases separated the two germline ends. The length of the CDR3 is 12 residues. The CDR3 protein is CASSLAGNEQFF. CDR3 in DNA: TGTGCCAGCAGCTTGGCGGGGAATGAGCAGTTCTTC.

The chain has TRBV2 and TRBJ1-3, with a possible D match to TRBD1 (6 bases). The V gene's germline CDR1 is SNHLY and CDR2 FYNNEI. The CDR3 has 14 amino acids. V lost 4 bases and J lost 3, with 10 bases in between. The CDR3 sequence is CASSVQGNGNTIYF. For the CDR3, the DNA is TGTGCCAGCAGTGTTCAGGGGAATGGAAACACCATATATTTT.

The chain recombines TRBV30 with TRBJ1-5; D is possibly TRBD1 (5 bases). Germline assignment: CDR1 GTSNPN and CDR2 SVGIG (reference sequence). The CDR3 is 16 amino acids. The V end was cut by 3 bases, the J end by 0 bases, with 15 bases between. DNA for the CDR3: TGTGCCTGGAGCTCGTCAGGGACTTATAGCAATCAGCCCCAGCATTTT. It specifies CAWSSSGTYSNQPQHF. Supplemented by reference TRBV30 and TRBJ1-5, the full variable domain reads SQTIHQWPATLVQPVGSPLSLECTVEGTSNPNLYWYRQAAGRGLQLLFYSVGIGQISSEVPQNLSASRPQDRQFILSSKKLLLSDSGFYLCAWSSSGTYSNQPQHFGDGTRLSIL.

CDR3 sequence reads: CASSRTSGYNEQFF. Written as DNA, the CDR3 is TGTGCCAGCAGCAGGACTAGCGGATACAATGAGCAGTTCTTC. The chain employs TRBV9 and TRBJ2-1; 10 nucleotides agree with TRBD2. Germline V gives CDR1 SGDLS, CDR2 YYNGEE. The CDR3 consists of 14 residues. Germline trimming cut 4 bases from V and 4 bases from J; bases unmatched to any gene: 2.

The chain uses TRBV19 and TRBJ1-1, with 8 bases identical to TRBD1. V dropped 6 bases and J dropped 5; count of bases not matched to a gene: 8. The CDR3 covers 14 residues. CDR1 LNHDA and CDR2 SQIVND come from the germline V gene (reference sequence). In nucleotides, the CDR3 is TGTGCCAGTAGAGTGCAGGGGGCGCATACTGAAGCTTTCTTT. This encodes CASRVQGAHTEAFF.

This chain links TRBV10-1 with TRBJ2-4, with 9 bases aligning to TRBD1. Germline CDR1 reads WNHNN; CDR2 reads SYGVQD (reference sequence). This CDR3 has 21 amino acids. V gave up 6 bases and J gave up 2 bases; unmatched junction bases: 23. CDR3: CASRDPPGQGRFEITKNIQYF. CDR3 coding DNA: TGCGCCAGCAGGGATCCACCGGGACAGGGAAGGTTTGAAATAACCAAAAACATTCAGTACTTC.

V and J are TRBV7-8 and TRBJ1-5; 8 bases map to TRBD1. The ends lost 8 bases at V and 0 bases at J; junction bases unmatched: 12. Looked up from germline, CDR1 is SGHVS and CDR2 is FQNEAQ. The CDR3 contains 17 residues. The CDR3 loop is CASSIHPGQDSNQPQHF. CDR3 DNA sequence: TGTGCCAGCTCAATACATCCGGGACAGGATAGCAATCAGCCCCAGCATTTT.

The chain uses TRBV20-1 and TRBJ1-3; D ambiguous. From germline, CDR1 is DFQATT and CDR2 SNEGSKA (reference sequence). Trimming removed 3 bases from V and 12 bases from J, with 12 bases in between. CDR3 length: 11 residues. CDR3 DNA: TGCAGTGCTAGTAGTACATTGTTCATATATTTT. The encoded protein is CSASSTLFIYF.

V is TRBV29-1 and J is TRBJ1-2; 9 nucleotides line up with TRBD1. Germline V lookup: CDR1 SQVTM, CDR2 ANQGSEA. V shed 2 bases, J shed 8 bases, and the junction held 9 bases outside the gene matches. The CDR3 covers 14 residues. As DNA, the CDR3 is TGCAGCGTTGAAAAGGGACAGGGAAGCGGCGGCTACACCTTC. Translating it yields CSVEKGQGSGGYTF.

The V call is TRBV18, the J call TRBJ1-2; D unclear. The germline V gene has CDR1 KGHSH and CDR2 LQKENI. V gave up 1 base and J gave up 5 bases, with 11 bases separating them. This CDR3 is built from 14 residues. CDR3 DNA sequence: TGTGCCAGCTCACCACGGGCAGAAACTTATGGCTACACCTTC. It translates to CASSPRAETYGYTF. Drawing the rest from reference TRBV18 and TRBJ1-2, the complete variable domain is NAGVMQNPRHLVRRRGQEARLRCSPMKGHSHVYWYRQLPEEGLKFMVYLQKENIIDESGMPKERFSAEFPKEGPSILRIQQVVRGDSAAYFCASSPRAETYGYTFGSGTRLTVV.

The chain carries TRBV19 and TRBJ2-7; a weak D match, TRBD2 (6 bases). V was trimmed by 6 bases and J by 7 bases, leaving 19 bases between them. The CDR3 runs 14 residues. Germline V CDR1 and CDR2: LNHDA, SQIVND (reference sequence). The CDR3 region is CASRWDFDRGEQYF. CDR3 DNA: TGTGCCAGTAGATGGGACTTCGACCGCGGGGAGCAGTACTTC.

The chain has TRBV4-1 and TRBJ2-5; 8 nucleotides align to TRBD2. The CDR3 is 13 amino acids. J lost 1 base, V lost 8 bases, and 3 bases had no gene match. In germline, CDR1 is MGHRA, CDR2 YSYEKL. As DNA, the CDR3 is TGCGCCAGCGGCGGACTAGCCCAAGAGACCCAGTACTTC. Translation gives CASGGLAQETQYF.

The gene calls are TRBV4-1 and TRBJ1-2; TRBD1 might be the D (5 bases). Trimming cost V 0 bases and J 5 bases, with 13 bases left between them. The CDR3 contains 15 residues. From germline, CDR1 is MGHRA and CDR2 YSYEKL. The CDR3 loop is CASSQESGEVYGYTF. CDR3 nucleotides: TGCGCCAGCAGCCAAGAATCGGGGGAAGTATATGGCTACACCTTC.

The chain has TRBV11-2 and TRBJ2-3; a possible D gene is TRBD2 (6 bases). Germline CDR1 reads SGHAT; CDR2 reads FQNNGV. CDR3 length: 15 residues. The ends were cut back, 3 bases at V and 1 base at J, with 11 bases in the middle. This chain's CDR3 is CASSFRTGGTDTQYF. CDR3 bases: TGTGCCAGCAGCTTTCGAACGGGAGGCACAGATACGCAGTATTTT.

The chain carries TRBV9 and TRBJ2-1; 7 nucleotides align to TRBD2. The CDR3 loop spans 15 amino acids. Looked up from germline, CDR1 is SGDLS and CDR2 is YYNGEE. V shed 0 bases and J 10 bases; nucleotides not matched to a gene: 10. CDR3 region: CASSVALAATMEQFF. Here the CDR3 DNA reads TGTGCCAGCAGCGTAGCGCTAGCGGCGACAATGGAGCAGTTCTTC.

This clone was found once. This chain joins TRBV19 and TRBJ1-1; tentatively, D is TRBD1 (5 bases). Trimming stripped 4 bases from V and 0 bases from J, with 6 bases between. The CDR3 totals 13 residues. From germline, CDR1 is LNHDA and CDR2 SQIVND (reference sequence). The CDR3 region has the DNA TGTGCCAGTAGTAGACAGATGAACACTGAAGCTTTCTTT. Protein product: CASSRQMNTEAFF.